The clone carrying this T cell receptor (beta chain) was counted only a few times. Its antigen remains unknown. The data derive from a study of T cells after yellow fever vaccination. Study-level findings and limits: Post-booster repertoires contained most primary-vaccination clones again (96% CD4, roughly 91% CD8).

UMIs were added to TCR cDNA along with a universal primer site when it was made by 5'RACE template switching. Via MiXCR, TCRdb re-called the 5' RACE reads, giving one row per CDR3 protein. This table has fewer than 450,000 distinct CDR3 sequences, 11% appearing once. Germline CDR1 is DFQATT and CDR2 is SNEGSKA (reference sequence). The ends were cut back, 1 base at V and 8 bases at J, with 14 bases in the middle. The CDR3 runs 13 residues. This TCR derives from a young man who received the YFV17D yellow fever vaccine. The sample consisted of PBMCs, taken on the day of the first yellow fever vaccination. The chain employs TRBV20-1 and TRBJ1-2; D remains ambiguous. The CDR3 is CSARASPRRGYTF. As DNA, the CDR3 is TGCAGTGCTAGAGCCTCTCCTCGGAGGGGCTACACCTTC.